Detailed here is one TCR beta chain. This sample is part of a study of naive and memory T cell subsets. This CDR3 is 13 amino acids long. Germline V lookup: CDR1 MNHEY, CDR2 SVGEGT. Trimming pared 9 bases from V and 1 base from J, leaving 10 bases between. Two oligonucleotides, mixed equimolar, formed the beta constant-region primer covering TRBC1 and TRBC2. Each CDR3 protein is one row after TCRdb ran MiXCR on the UMI-ligation and nested PCR reads. The repertoire holds 70,000 to 95,000 distinct CDR3 sequences, with 7% to 7.5% as singletons. The gene calls are TRBV6-2 or TRBV6-3 and TRBJ1-5; no clear D. The sequencing sample was made of central memory CD4+ T cells from blood. The sequence was obtained from a human donor in good health. The CDR3 is CASGVQSNQPQHF. For the CDR3, the DNA is TGTGCCAGTGGGGTTCAGAGCAATCAGCCCCAGCATTTT.